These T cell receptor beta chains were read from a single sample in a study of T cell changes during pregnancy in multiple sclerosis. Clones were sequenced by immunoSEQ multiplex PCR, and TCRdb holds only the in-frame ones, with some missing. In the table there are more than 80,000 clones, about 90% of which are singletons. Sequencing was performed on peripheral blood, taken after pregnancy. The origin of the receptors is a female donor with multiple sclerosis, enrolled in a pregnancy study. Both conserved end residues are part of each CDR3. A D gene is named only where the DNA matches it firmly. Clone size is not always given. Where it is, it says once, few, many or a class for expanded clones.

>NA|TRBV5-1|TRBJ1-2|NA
CASQDNHGYTF
TGCGCCAGCCAGGATAACCATGGCTACACCTTC
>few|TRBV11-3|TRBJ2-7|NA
CASSLRQGNEQYF
TGTGCCAGCAGCTTAAGGCAGGGCAACGAGCAGTACTTC
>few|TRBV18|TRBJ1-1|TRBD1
CASSQGQGQTEAFF
TGTGCCAGCTCACAGGGACAGGGGCAGACTGAAGCTTTCTTT
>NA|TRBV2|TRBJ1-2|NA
CASSEGGSGYTF
TGTGCCAGCAGTGAGGGGGGAAGTGGCTACACCTTC
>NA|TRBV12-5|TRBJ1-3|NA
CASHRHRRGNTIYF
TGTGCTAGTCACCGGCACAGGAGAGGAAACACCATATATTTT
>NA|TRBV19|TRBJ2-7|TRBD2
CASRVAGGSVNEQYF
TGTGCCAGTAGGGTAGCGGGAGGGAGTGTTAACGAGCAGTACTTC
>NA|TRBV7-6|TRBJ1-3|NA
CASSLAEGSRNTIYF
TGTGCCAGCAGCTTAGCGGAGGGTTCAAGAAACACCATATATTTT
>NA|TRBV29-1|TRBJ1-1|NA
CSVRTGGNTEAFF
TGCAGCGTGCGGACGGGGGGAAACACTGAAGCTTTCTTT
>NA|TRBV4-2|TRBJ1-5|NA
CASSQDLGGHQPQHF
TGTGCCAGCAGCCAAGATTTAGGAGGGCATCAGCCCCAGCATTTT
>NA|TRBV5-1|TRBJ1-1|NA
CASNSGDMNTEAFF
TGCGCCAGCAACTCCGGGGACATGAACACTGAAGCTTTCTTT
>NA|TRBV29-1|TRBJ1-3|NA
CSVRTGTGNTIYF
TGCAGCGTGAGAACAGGGACTGGAAACACCATATATTTT
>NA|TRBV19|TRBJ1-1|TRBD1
CASRSRTGQGHTGAMNTEAFF
TGTGCCAGCAGGTCCAGGACAGGACAGGGCCACACTGGGGCTATGAACACTGAAGCTTTCTTT
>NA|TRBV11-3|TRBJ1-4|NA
CASSLAGGRVEGDCGKLFF
TGTGCCAGCAGCTTAGCGGGGGGGAGGGTAGAAGGAGATTGTGGAAAACTGTTTTTT
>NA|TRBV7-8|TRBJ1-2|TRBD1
CASSPRGQGEGGYTF
TGTGCCAGCAGCCCCCGAGGACAGGGGGAGGGTGGCTACACCTTC
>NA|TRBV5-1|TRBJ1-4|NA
CASSLEGRAKSEKLFF
TGCGCCAGCAGCTTGGAAGGTCGAGCGAAGAGCGAAAAACTGTTTTTT
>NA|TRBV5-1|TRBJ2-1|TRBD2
CASSLAVAGGNEQFF
TGCGCCAGCAGCTTGGCGGTAGCGGGGGGCAATGAGCAGTTCTTC
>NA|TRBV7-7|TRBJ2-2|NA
CASSPREGTGELFF
TGTGCCAGCAGCCCCCGGGAAGGTACCGGGGAGCTGTTTTTT
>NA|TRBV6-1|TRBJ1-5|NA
CASNGGLYSNQPQHF
TGTGCCAGCAATGGGGGGTTGTATAGCAATCAGCCCCAGCATTTT
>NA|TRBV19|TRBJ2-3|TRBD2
CASSPSGVNTDTQYF
TGTGCCAGTAGTCCAAGCGGGGTGAACACAGATACGCAGTATTTT
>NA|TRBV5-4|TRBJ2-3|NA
CASSGAGRNTDTQYF
TGTGCCAGCAGCGGGGCGGGACGGAACACAGATACGCAGTATTTT
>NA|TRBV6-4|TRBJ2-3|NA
CASSDSRYGTQYF
TGTGCCAGCAGTGACTCGAGATATGGTACGCAGTATTTT
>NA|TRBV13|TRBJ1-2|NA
CASSLTGPGLRYGYTF
TGTGCCAGCAGCTTGACGGGACCGGGACTCCGCTATGGCTACACCTTC
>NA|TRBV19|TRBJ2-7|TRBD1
CASSITGGREQYF
TGTGCCAGTAGTATAACAGGGGGCCGCGAGCAGTACTTC
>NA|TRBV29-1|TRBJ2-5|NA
CSVGPLSSTGKTQYF
TGCAGCGTTGGGCCTCTCTCTAGTACCGGGAAGACCCAGTACTTC